The source of this T cell receptor beta chain is a study of response to subunit inactivated influenza vaccine. TCRdb re-called the RT-PCR reads through MiXCR, storing one row per CDR3 protein. Of around 600,000 distinct CDR3 sequences listed, about 11% are singletons. Germline CDR1 reads DFQATT; CDR2 reads SNEGSKA (reference sequence). V was trimmed by 2 bases and J by 7 bases, leaving 18 bases between them. The CDR3 consists of 14 residues. These records were also assigned to another study, of T cells expressing NK-cell markers. That work adds: 5'RACE template switching with UMIs generated TCR beta cDNA. In the group of eight sequenced donors, seven were HCMV-seropositive and one was seronegative. Several experiments confined sorting to alpha-beta TCR T cells with an anti-gamma-delta TCR antibody. The dominant NKG2C+ clonotypes represented about 1.0-7.0% of CD8+ T cells in about six donors. In several donors, these clonotypes also led the CD3+CD56-NKG2C+ fraction.

The chain carries TRBV20-1 and TRBJ2-7, with D tentatively TRBD1 or TRBD2 (6 bases each). The origin of this receptor is a man aged 50 to 59 who received an inactivated influenza vaccine. The specimen comprised PBMCs from blood, sampled on the day of vaccination. CDR3 protein: CSARKLGGGLEQYF. DNA of the CDR3: TGCAGTGCTAGAAAACTAGGGGGAGGTTTGGAGCAGTACTTC.